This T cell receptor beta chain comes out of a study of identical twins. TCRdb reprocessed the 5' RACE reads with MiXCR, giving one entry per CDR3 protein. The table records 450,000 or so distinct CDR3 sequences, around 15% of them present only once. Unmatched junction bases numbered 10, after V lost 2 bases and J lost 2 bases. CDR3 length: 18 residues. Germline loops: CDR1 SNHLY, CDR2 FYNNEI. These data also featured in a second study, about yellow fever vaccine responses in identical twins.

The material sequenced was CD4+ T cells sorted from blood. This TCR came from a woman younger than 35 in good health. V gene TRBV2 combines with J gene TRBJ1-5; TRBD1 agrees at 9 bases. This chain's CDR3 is CASSERQGVWGGNQPQHF. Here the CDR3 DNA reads TGTGCCAGCAGTGAACGACAGGGGGTATGGGGCGGCAATCAGCCCCAGCATTTT.